The subject of this entry is one T cell receptor beta chain. The target antigen is unknown. This CDR3 spans 11 amino acids. Per the germline V gene, CDR1 is SEHNR and CDR2 is FQNEAQ (reference sequence). V gave up 4 bases and J gave up 4 bases, with 5 bases separating them. Genomic DNA from each subset was divided evenly over several immunoSEQ plates. Assay used: immunoSEQ multiplex PCR; TCRdb lists only in-frame clones, some missing. The repertoire holds about 700,000 clones, with around 90% as singletons. This sample is drawn from a study of shared clonotypes between healthy human individuals. General observations from the study: Among donors, the sharing of clonotypes was expected to be influenced by sequencing depth.

Terminally differentiated effector memory CD45RA+ cells were excluded by CCR7 positive selection of CD45RO-negative cells. The sequencing sample was made of naive CD8+ T cells sorted from blood. The TCR comes from a man aged 25 to 45 in good health. V is TRBV7-9 and J is TRBJ2-7; D gene unclear. The CDR3 loop is CASSWRYEQYF. The CDR3 DNA reads TGTGCCAGCAGCTGGAGATACGAGCAGTACTTC. Based on the CDR3 plus reference TRBV7-9 and TRBJ2-7, the full variable domain is DTGVSQNPRHKITKRGQNVTFRCDPISEHNRLYWYRQTLGQGPEFLTYFQNEAQLEKSRLLSDRFSAERPKGSFSTLEIQRTEQGDSAMYLCASSWRYEQYFGPGTRLTVT.